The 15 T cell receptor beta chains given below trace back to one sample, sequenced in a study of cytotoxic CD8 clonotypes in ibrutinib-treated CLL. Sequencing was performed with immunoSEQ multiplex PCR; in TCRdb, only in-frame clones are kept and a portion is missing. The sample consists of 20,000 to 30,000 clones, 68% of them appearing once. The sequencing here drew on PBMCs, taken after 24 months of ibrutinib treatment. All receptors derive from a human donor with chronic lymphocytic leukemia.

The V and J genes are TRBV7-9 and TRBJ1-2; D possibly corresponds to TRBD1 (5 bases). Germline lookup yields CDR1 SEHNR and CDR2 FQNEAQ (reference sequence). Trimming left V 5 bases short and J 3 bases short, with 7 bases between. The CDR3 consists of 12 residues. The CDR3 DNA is TGTGCCAGCAGCGGGGCAGACTATGGCTACACCTTC. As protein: CASSGADYGYTF. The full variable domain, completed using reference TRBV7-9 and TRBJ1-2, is DTGVSQNPRHKITKRGQNVTFRCDPISEHNRLYWYRQTLGQGPEFLTYFQNEAQLEKSRLLSDRFSAERPKGSFSTLEIQRTEQGDSAMYLCASSGADYGYTFGSGTRLTVV.

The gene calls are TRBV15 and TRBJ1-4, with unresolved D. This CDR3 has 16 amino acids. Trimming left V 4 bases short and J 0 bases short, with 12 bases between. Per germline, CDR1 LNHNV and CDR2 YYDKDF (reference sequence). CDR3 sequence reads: CATSIGASATNEKLFF. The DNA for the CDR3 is TGTGCCACCAGCATCGGTGCCTCTGCAACTAATGAAAAACTGTTTTTT.

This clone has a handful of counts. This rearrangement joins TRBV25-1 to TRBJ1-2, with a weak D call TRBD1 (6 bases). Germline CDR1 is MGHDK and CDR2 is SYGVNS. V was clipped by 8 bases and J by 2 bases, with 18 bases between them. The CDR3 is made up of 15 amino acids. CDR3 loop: CASRGGGRQNYGYTF. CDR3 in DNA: TGTGCCAGCCGTGGGGGGGGCAGGCAAAACTATGGCTACACCTTC.

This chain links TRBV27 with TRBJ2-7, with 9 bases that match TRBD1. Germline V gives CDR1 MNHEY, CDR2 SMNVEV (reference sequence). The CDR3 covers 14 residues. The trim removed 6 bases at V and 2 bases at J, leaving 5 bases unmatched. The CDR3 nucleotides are TGTGCCAGCAGGAGGGACAGGGTAACCTACGAGCAGTACTTC. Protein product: CASRRDRVTYEQYF.

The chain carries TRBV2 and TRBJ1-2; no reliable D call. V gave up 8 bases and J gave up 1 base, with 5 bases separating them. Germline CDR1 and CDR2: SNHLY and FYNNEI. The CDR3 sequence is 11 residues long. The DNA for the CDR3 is TGTGCCAGCTCATATAACTATGGCTACACCTTC. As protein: CASSYNYGYTF.

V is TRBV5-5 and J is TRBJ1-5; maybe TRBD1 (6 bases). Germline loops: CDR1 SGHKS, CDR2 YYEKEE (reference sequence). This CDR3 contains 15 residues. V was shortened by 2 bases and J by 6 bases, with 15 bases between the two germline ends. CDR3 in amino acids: CASSFLQGEGQPQHF. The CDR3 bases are TGTGCCAGCAGCTTCCTACAGGGAGAAGGTCAGCCCCAGCATTTT.

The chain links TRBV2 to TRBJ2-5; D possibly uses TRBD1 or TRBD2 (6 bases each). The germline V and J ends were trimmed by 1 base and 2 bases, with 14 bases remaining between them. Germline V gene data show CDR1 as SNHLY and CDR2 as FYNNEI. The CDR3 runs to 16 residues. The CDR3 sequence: CASSEEGGTPQETQYF. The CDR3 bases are TGTGCCAGCAGTGAAGAAGGAGGGACACCTCAAGAGACCCAGTACTTC.

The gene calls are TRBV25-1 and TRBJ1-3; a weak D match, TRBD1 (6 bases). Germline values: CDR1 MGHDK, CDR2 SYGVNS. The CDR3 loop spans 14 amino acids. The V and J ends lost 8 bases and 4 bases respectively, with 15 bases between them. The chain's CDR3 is CASAAQGPGNTIYF. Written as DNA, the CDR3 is TGTGCCAGCGCTGCGCAGGGGCCGGGAAACACCATATATTTT. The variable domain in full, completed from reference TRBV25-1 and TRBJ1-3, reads EADIYQTPRYLVIGTGKKITLECSQTMGHDKMYWYQQDPGMELHLIHYSYGVNSTEKGDLSSESTVSRIRTEHFPLTLESARPSHTSQYLCASAAQGPGNTIYFGEGSWLTVV.

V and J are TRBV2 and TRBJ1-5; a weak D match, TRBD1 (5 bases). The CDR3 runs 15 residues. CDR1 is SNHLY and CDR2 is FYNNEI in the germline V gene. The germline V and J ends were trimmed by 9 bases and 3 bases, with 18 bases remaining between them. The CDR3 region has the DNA TGTGCCAGTGGGCAGGGTCCAACGCTCAATCAGCCCCAGCATTTT. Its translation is CASGQGPTLNQPQHF.

CDR3 amino acids: CAISDPSEPVDTQYF. CDR3 in DNA: TGTGCCATCAGCGACCCTAGCGAACCAGTAGATACGCAGTATTTT. The chain employs TRBV10-3 and TRBJ2-3; perhaps TRBD2 as D (6 bases). CDR3 length: 15 amino acids. V gave up 6 bases and J gave up 5 bases, with 18 bases separating them. From germline, CDR1 is ENHRY and CDR2 SYGVKD.

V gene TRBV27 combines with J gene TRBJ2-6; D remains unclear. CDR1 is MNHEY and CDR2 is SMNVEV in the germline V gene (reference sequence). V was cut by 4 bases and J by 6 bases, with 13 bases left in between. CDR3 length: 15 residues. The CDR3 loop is CASSWAFQEANVLTF. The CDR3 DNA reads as TGTGCCAGCAGTTGGGCCTTCCAGGAGGCCAACGTCCTGACTTTC. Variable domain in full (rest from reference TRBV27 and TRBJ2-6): EAQVTQNPRYLITVTGKKLTVTCSQNMNHEYMSWYRQDPGLGLRQIYYSMNVEVTDKGDVPEGYKVSRKEKRNFPLILESPSPNQTSLYFCASSWAFQEANVLTFGAGSRLTVL.

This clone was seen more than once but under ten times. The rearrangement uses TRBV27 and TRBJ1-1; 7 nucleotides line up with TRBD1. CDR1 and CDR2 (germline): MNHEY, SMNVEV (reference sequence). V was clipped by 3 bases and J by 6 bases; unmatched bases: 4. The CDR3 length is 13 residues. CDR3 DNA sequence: TGTGCCAGCAGTTTCTACAGGGGAGCTGAAGCTTTCTTT. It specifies CASSFYRGAEAFF.

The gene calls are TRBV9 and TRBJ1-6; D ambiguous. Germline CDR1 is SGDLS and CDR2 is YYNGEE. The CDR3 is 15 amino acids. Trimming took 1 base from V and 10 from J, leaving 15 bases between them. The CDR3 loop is CASSVNPRLVSPLHF. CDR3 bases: TGTGCCAGCAGCGTAAACCCCCGACTCGTCTCACCCCTCCACTTT.

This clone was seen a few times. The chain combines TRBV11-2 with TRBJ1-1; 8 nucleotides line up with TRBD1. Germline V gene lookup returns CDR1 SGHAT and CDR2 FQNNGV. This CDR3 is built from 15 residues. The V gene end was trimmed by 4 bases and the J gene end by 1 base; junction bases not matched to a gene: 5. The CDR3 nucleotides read TGTGCCAGCAGCTGGATAGGGACAGGGAACACTGAAGCTTTCTTT. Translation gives CASSWIGTGNTEAFF.

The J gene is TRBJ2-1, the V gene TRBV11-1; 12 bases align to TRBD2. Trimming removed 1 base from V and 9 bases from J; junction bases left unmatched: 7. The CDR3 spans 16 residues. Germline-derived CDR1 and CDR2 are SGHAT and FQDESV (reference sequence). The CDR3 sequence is CASSLDPSGGASEQFF. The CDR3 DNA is TGTGCCAGCAGCTTAGACCCTAGCGGGGGGGCCAGTGAGCAGTTCTTC.